The sequence of this T cell receptor (beta chain) was determined in a study of blood T cell repertoires in COVID-19. The V end was cut by 0 bases, the J end by 3 bases, with 6 bases between. The CDR3 loop spans 13 amino acids. The germline V gene has CDR1 MNHEY and CDR2 SVGAGI. This table comes from immunoSEQ multiplex PCR, and its TCRdb copy is limited to in-frame clones, with some not included. The table lists 95,000 to 100,000 clones, 65% to 85% of them singletons, with roughly 17% in the top ten. This rearrangement joins TRBV6-5 to TRBJ2-7; D may be TRBD2 (5 bases). The source material was peripheral blood. The TCR was taken from a woman between 55 and 75 years old with acute or convalescent COVID-19. CDR3 in DNA: TGTGCCAGCAGTTACTCTGAGGGCTACGAGCAGTACTTC. Encoded protein: CASSYSEGYEQYF.